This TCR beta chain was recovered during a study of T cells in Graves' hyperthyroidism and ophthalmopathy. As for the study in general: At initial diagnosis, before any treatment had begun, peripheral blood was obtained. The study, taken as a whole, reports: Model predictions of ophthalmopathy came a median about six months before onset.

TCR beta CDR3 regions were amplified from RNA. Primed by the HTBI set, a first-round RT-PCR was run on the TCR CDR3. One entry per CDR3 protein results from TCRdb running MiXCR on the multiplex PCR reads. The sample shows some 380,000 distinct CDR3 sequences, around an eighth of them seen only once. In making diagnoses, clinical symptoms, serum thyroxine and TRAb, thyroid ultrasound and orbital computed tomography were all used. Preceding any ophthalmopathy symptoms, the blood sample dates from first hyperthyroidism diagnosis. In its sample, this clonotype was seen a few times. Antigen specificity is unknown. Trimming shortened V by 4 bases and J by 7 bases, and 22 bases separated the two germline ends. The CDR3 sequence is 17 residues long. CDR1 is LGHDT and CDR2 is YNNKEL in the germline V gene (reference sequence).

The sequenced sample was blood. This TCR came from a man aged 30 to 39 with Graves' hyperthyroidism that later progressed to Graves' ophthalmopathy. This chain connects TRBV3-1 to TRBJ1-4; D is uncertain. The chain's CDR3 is CASSPRQYNPMGEKLFF. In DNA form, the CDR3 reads TGTGCCAGCAGCCCACGGCAGTATAACCCTATGGGTGAAAAACTGTTTTTT.